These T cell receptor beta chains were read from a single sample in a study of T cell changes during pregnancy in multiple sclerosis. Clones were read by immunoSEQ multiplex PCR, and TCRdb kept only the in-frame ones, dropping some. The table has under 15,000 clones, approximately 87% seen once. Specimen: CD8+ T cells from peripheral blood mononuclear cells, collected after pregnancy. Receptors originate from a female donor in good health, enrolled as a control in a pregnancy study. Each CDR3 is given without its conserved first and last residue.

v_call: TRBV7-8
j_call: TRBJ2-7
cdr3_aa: ASSLGLAGVTAHEQY

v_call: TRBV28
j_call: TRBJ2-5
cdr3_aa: ASSDTGGQETQY

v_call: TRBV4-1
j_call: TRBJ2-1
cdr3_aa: ASSQYVPGTSGDNEQF

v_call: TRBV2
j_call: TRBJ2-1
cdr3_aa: ASGQGNEQF

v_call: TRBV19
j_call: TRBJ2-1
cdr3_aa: ASGTGTVYNEQF

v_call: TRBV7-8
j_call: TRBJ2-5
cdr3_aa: ASSLGTGTSETQY

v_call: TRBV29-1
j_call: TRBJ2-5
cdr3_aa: SVEESGGGWETQY

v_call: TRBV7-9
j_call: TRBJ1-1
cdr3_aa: ASSQTDPLNTEAF

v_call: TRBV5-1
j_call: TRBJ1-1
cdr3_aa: ASSTWDTNTEAF

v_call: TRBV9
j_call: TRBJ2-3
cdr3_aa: ASSVEAGVDTQY

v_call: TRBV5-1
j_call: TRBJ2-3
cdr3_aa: ASTEVDTDTQY

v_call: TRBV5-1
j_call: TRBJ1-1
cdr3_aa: ASSPEEGAYTEAF

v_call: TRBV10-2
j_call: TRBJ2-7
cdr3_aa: ASRDGQSAYEQY

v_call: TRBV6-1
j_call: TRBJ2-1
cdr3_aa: ASSELAGKYNEQF

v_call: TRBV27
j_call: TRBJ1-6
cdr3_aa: ASHRRGPSYNSPLH

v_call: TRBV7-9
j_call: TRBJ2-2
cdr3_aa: AGDTGYDTGELF

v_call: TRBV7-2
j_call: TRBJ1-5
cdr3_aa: ASSLVGGGPEENQPQH

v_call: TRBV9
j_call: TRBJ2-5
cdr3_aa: ASSVGGESQETQY

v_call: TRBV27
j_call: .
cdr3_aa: ASGIAVYEQY

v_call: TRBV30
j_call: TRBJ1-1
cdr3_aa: AAPDRGRRLNTEAF

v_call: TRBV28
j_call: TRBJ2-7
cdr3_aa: ASSSRQALYEQY

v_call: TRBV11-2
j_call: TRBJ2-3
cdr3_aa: ASSFLRGQDSTDTQY

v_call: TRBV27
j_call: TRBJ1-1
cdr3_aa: ASSLSVSSTEAF

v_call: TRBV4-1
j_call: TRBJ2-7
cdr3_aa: ASSSTIAGGYEQY

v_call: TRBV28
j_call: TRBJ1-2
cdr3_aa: ASSLRGRGGYT

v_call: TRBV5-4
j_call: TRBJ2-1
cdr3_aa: ASTPGGNEQF

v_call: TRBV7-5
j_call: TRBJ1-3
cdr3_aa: VRSGPGQAGNTIY

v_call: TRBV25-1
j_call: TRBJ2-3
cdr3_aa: ASSEYKPRGEGDTQY

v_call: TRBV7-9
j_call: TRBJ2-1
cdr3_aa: ASSLTVAAYNEQF

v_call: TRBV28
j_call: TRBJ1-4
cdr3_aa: ASSIRATNEKLF

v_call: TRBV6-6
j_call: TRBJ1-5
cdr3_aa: ASTPGGQPQH

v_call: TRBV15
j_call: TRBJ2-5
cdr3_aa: ATSRDLGQGGETQY

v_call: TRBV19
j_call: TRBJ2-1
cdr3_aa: ASSPRLAGNEQF

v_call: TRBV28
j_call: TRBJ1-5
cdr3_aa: ASRQTGGYSNQPQH

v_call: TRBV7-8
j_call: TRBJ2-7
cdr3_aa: ASSFGGPYEQY

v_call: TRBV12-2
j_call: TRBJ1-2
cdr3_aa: ASRLIMGTGSGYT

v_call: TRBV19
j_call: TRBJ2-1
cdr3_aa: ASIGLADNEQF

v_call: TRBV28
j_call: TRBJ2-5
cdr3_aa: ATNQGETQY

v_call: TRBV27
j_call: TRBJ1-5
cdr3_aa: ASSPGSSNQPQH

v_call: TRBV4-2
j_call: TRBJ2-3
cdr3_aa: ASSQAGGPVDTQY

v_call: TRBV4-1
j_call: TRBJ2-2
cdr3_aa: ASSQASGELF

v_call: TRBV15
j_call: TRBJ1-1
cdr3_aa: ATSRERLNTEAF

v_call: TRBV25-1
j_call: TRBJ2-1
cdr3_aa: ASSEGGGSYNEQF

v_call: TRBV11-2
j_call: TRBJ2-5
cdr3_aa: ASILPYSGSPQETQY

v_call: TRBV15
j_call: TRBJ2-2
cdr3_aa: ATSSGGADTGELF

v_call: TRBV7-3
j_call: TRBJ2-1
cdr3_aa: ASSFTGGNEQF

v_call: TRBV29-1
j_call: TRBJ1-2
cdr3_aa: SVTGGSSIYGYT

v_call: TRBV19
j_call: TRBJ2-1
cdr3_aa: ASSTYNEQF

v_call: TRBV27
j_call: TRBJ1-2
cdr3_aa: ASSFTGTGPHLGYGYT

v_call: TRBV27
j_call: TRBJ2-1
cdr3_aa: ASSVRAGRAYNEQF

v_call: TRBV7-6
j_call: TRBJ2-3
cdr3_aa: ASTPSSGVDTQY

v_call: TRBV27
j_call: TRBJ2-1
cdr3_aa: ASRVGTSGYNEQF

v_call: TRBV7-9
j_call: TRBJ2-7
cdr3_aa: ASSSLRGARYEQY